This entry features one T cell receptor delta chain sequence. This is likely an artifact of a read error, given a far larger clone one base away. The same CDR3 can be traced to other DNA sequences in this sample. TCRdb processed the multiplex PCR reads again with the CATT caller. The table records tens of thousands of delta-chain clones, about 1.5% of them present only once. This sample was taken from a study of γδ T cells in repeated Plasmodium falciparum infection. Study background: The natural-infection arm compared Malian children under seasonal malaria with matched Australian children. Four controlled malaria infections with P. falciparum NF54 spanned about 640 days.

The CDR3 contains 15 residues. Per germline, CDR1 GEAIGNYY and CDR2 EKD. Gammadelta T cells were flow-sorted from PBMC into Vgamma9/Vdelta2+ and Vdelta2-negative populations for bulk analysis. The V gene is TRDV2, but the J gene lacks a call; the table calls TRDD3, which could not be checked here. The sequence was collected from a pool of human donors (malaria-infected and uninfected, not separated). The specimen was gamma-delta T cells from blood. The CDR3 region has the DNA TGTGCCTGTGACTCCGGAGGGTTCACGACTGATAAGCTCATCTTT. This encodes CACDSGGFTTDKLIF.